Listed here are 20 T cell receptor beta chains from one sample, sequenced in a study of read filtering for tumor transcriptome and immune sequencing. The library was built from roughly 400 ng RNA with molecular barcoded adaptors for alpha/delta and beta/gamma chains. MiXCR was run by TCRdb on the reads, yielding one entry per CDR3 protein. Of roughly 67,000 distinct CDR3 sequences listed, roughly 20% are singletons. Sequenced: a population of CD138-negative cells sorted from bone marrow. The receptors were gathered from a donor at least 40 years old with multiple myeloma.

There are many counts of this clonotype. The V gene is TRBV10-3, the J gene TRBJ1-1; no firm D call. The germline V gene has CDR1 ENHRY and CDR2 SYGVKD. This CDR3 is built from 15 residues. The V end was cut by 4 bases, the J end by 1 base, with 13 bases between. CDR3 region: CAISAAPPGNTEAFF. For the CDR3, the DNA is TGTGCCATCAGTGCGGCCCCTCCGGGGAACACTGAAGCTTTCTTT.

In its sample, this clonotype was seen many times. J is TRBJ1-2 and V is TRBV12-3 or TRBV12-4, with 7 bases lining up with TRBD1. V trimming: 3 bases; J trimming: 0 bases; junction bases outside the gene matches: 1. The CDR3 is made up of 14 amino acids. The CDR3 nucleotides are TGTGCCAGCAGTTTGGGGACAGCTAACTATGGCTACACCTTC. This gives the protein CASSLGTANYGYTF.

Regarding this clonotype: Mismatch with germline at one junction end may stem from a read error. The chain employs TRBV7-2 and TRBJ2-4, with 7 bases matching TRBD2. Germline assignment: CDR1 SGHTA and CDR2 FQGNSA. The CDR3 spans 11 residues. CDR3: CASVSGINQYF. The CDR3 coding sequence is TGTGCCAGCGTAAGCGGGATCAATCAGTACTTT.

This clonotype occurred a few times. The chain links TRBV13 to TRBJ2-7; no clear D. In germline, CDR1 is PRHDT, CDR2 FYEKMQ (reference sequence). V was shortened by 0 bases and J by 0 bases, with 3 bases between the two germline ends. The CDR3 is 13 amino acids. This CDR3 is CASSLGSSYEQYF. CDR3 DNA: TGTGCCAGCAGCTTAGGCAGCTCCTACGAGCAGTACTTC.

A few counts support this clonotype. The rearrangement joins TRBV7-9 to TRBJ1-1; D not certain. V shed 2 bases and J shed 2 bases, with 18 bases lying between them. Per germline, CDR1 SEHNR and CDR2 FQNEAQ (reference sequence). This CDR3 is 17 amino acids long. The CDR3 loop is CASSLLWQRKTNTEAFF. CDR3 sequence (DNA): TGTGCCAGCAGCTTATTATGGCAACGGAAGACAAACACTGAAGCTTTCTTT.

Only a few counts were recorded for this clonotype. This may stem from a read error, because a much larger clone lies one nucleotide away. The V call is TRBV6-5, the J call TRBJ2-5; D possibly corresponds to TRBD1 (6 bases). CDR1 MNHEY and CDR2 SVGAGI come from the germline V gene. The CDR3 extends over 15 amino acids. CDR3 amino acids: CASSYSGHPQETQCF. DNA for the CDR3: TGTGCCAGCAGTTACTCGGGACACCCCCAAGAGACCCAGTGCTTC.

Of note for this clonotype: Just one base apart from a much larger clone, this may be a read error. The conserved closing phenylalanine or tryptophan is absent in this CDR3, likely reflecting a read error. This chain joins TRBV2 and TRBJ2-3; D not resolved. Germline V gives CDR1 SNHLY, CDR2 FYNNEI. V was pared by 1 base and J by 5 bases, with 1 base between. The CDR3 spans 11 residues. The CDR3 spells CASSEEDTQYL. The CDR3 coding sequence is TGTGCCAGCAGTGAAGAAGATACGCAGTATCTT.

This clonotype occurred many times. The chain employs TRBV5-1 and TRBJ2-7; no firm D call. Trimming shortened V by 1 base and J by 4 bases, and 9 bases separated the two germline ends. Per germline, CDR1 SGHRS and CDR2 YFSETQ. This CDR3 contains 13 residues. In nucleotides, the CDR3 is TGCGCCAGCAGCTTGATCGGTGCTTACGAGCAGTACTTC. Translating gives CASSLIGAYEQYF.

This clonotype was seen many times. The chain combines TRBV7-2 with TRBJ2-2, with D perhaps matching TRBD1 (5 bases). This CDR3 spans 14 amino acids. Germline-derived CDR1 and CDR2 are SGHTA and FQGNSA. Trimming left V 1 base short and J 6 bases short, with 9 bases between. Written as DNA, the CDR3 is TGTGCCAGCAGCTTAGTGACAGCATCCGGGGAGCTGTTTTTT. Translating it yields CASSLVTASGELFF.

The table lists this clonotype with many counts. The chain uses TRBV7-9 and TRBJ1-4; weak D call: TRBD1 (5 bases). The CDR3 runs to 14 residues. Germline CDR1 is SEHNR and CDR2 is FQNEAQ (reference sequence). V dropped 1 base and J dropped 6 bases, with 9 bases sitting between them. The CDR3 spells CASSLGQPDEKLFF. DNA for the CDR3: TGTGCCAGCAGCTTAGGACAGCCAGATGAAAAACTGTTTTTT.

The chain combines TRBV28 with TRBJ2-3, with TRBD2 identical over 10 bases. Germline loops: CDR1 MDHEN, CDR2 SYDVKM. This CDR3 contains 16 residues. J was trimmed by 4 bases and V by 6 bases; bases with no gene match: 10. The CDR3 nucleotides read TGTGCCAGCAGCCTCTCTAGCGGGAGCGGTGCAGATACGCAGTATTTT. It is translated as CASSLSSGSGADTQYF.

On this clonotype: At one end, the junction sequence differs from germline, possibly due to a read error. The genes are TRBV6-2 or TRBV6-3 and TRBJ2-2; D is perhaps TRBD1 or TRBD2 (6 bases each). The CDR3 contains 14 residues. Germline CDR1 and CDR2: MNHEY and SVGEGT. The CDR3 DNA reads as TGTGCCAGCCGATGGGGGGCGCCTATCGGGGAGCAGTTTTTT. Encoded protein: CASRWGAPIGEQFF.

The sample holds many counts of this clonotype. V and J are TRBV9 and TRBJ2-1; 11 bases fit TRBD1. Germline CDR1 is SGDLS and CDR2 is YYNGEE. The CDR3 length is 15 residues. J was trimmed by 7 bases and V by 4 bases; bases with no gene match: 7. The CDR3 reads CASSFGQGARNEQFF. The CDR3 DNA is TGTGCCAGCAGCTTCGGACAGGGGGCTCGGAATGAGCAGTTCTTC.

In its sample, this clonotype was seen many times. V is TRBV20-1 and J is TRBJ2-2; D call uncertain. CDR3 size: 13 residues. CDR1 is DFQATT, CDR2 SNEGSKA, per germline (reference sequence). Trimming pared 2 bases from V and 1 base from J, leaving 5 bases between. DNA of the CDR3: TGCAGTGCTAGACTGGGGAACACCGGGGAGCTGTTTTTT. It encodes CSARLGNTGELFF.

This clonotype appeared many times. The chain employs TRBV7-9 and TRBJ2-7; possible D gene TRBD2, 5 bases. The CDR3 has 16 residues. Germline loops: CDR1 SEHNR, CDR2 FQNEAQ (reference sequence). V was clipped by 5 bases and J by 2 bases, with 19 bases between them. The DNA for the CDR3 is TGTGCCAGCAGCGATAGCGCGACTTCTTTCACCTACGAGCAGTACTTC. As protein: CASSDSATSFTYEQYF.

This clonotype was seen at least ten times. J is TRBJ2-4 and V is TRBV29-1, with D possibly being TRBD1 or TRBD2 (5 bases each). CDR3 length equals 12 residues. Trimming took off 7 bases at V and 6 bases at J, with 13 bases between the two ends. Looked up from germline, CDR1 is SQVTM and CDR2 is ANQGSEA. The CDR3 sequence is CSGGDLGNIQYF. CDR3 nucleotide sequence: TGCAGCGGAGGGGACCTGGGAAACATTCAGTACTTC.

About this clonotype: Germline and junction disagree at one end, which may indicate a read error. V usage is TRBV20-1 and J usage is TRBJ2-1, with D possibly being TRBD2 (5 bases). In germline, CDR1 is DFQATT, CDR2 SNEGSKA (reference sequence). The CDR3 spans 15 residues. In DNA, the CDR3 is TGCGGTGCTATAGATGGCGGCGTGAGGGAGTATGAGCAGTTCTTC. This sequence encodes CGAIDGGVREYEQFF.

In its sample, this clonotype was seen many times. This chain links TRBV6-2 or TRBV6-3 with TRBJ2-1, with TRBD2 matching 9 bases. CDR1 MNHEY and CDR2 SVGEGT come from the germline V gene. V lost 6 bases to trimming and J lost 5 bases; unmatched junction nucleotides: 2. The CDR3 has 13 residues. The CDR3 nucleotides read TGTGCCAGCAGGGCGGGGGGGGACAATGAGCAGTTCTTC. As protein: CASRAGGDNEQFF.

This clonotype occurred many times. The rearrangement links TRBV4-2 to TRBJ1-1, with D uncertain. The CDR3 has 13 amino acids. Germline CDR1 is LGHNA and CDR2 is YNFKEQ. Deletions cut 5 bases from V and 1 base from J, with 8 bases between. This chain's CDR3 is CASSGGSNTEAFF. The CDR3 nucleotides are TGTGCCAGCAGCGGTGGGTCGAACACTGAAGCTTTCTTT.

This clonotype turned up a few times. No conserved phenylalanine or tryptophan ends this CDR3, so it is likely a read error. V gene TRBV5-1 combines with J gene TRBJ2-7; TRBD2 matches 7 bases. Germline lookup yields CDR1 SGHRS and CDR2 YFSETQ. V was clipped by 4 bases and J by 5 bases; unmatched bases: 9. The CDR3 consists of 14 residues. The CDR3 DNA is TGCGCCAGCAGCCTCCGAATGGGGGGGAACGAGCAGTACCTC. Its protein is CASSLRMGGNEQYL.